This TCR beta chain originates from a study of cytomegalovirus exposure and HLA in healthy donors. The data were produced by immunoSEQ multiplex PCR, yet TCRdb's version contains in-frame clones alone and is incomplete. The sample has under 200,000 clones; about 90% are singletons. The receptor's source is a young woman in good health and CMV-seropositive. Sequences were obtained from PBMCs.

CDR3 sequence reads: CASSTSGTSTDTQYF. The CDR3 DNA reads TGTGCCAGCAGCACTAGCGGGACAAGCACAGATACGCAGTATTTT. The chain combines TRBV7-9 with TRBJ2-3; 10 bases match TRBD2. Per germline, CDR1 SEHNR and CDR2 FQNEAQ (reference sequence). This CDR3 contains 15 residues. V was pared by 5 bases and J by 0 bases, with 2 bases of the junction left unmatched. The whole variable domain, filled in from reference TRBV7-9 and TRBJ2-3, reads DTGVSQNPRHKITKRGQNVTFRCDPISEHNRLYWYRQTLGQGPEFLTYFQNEAQLEKSRLLSDRFSAERPKGSFSTLEIQRTEQGDSAMYLCASSTSGTSTDTQYFGPGTRLTVL.